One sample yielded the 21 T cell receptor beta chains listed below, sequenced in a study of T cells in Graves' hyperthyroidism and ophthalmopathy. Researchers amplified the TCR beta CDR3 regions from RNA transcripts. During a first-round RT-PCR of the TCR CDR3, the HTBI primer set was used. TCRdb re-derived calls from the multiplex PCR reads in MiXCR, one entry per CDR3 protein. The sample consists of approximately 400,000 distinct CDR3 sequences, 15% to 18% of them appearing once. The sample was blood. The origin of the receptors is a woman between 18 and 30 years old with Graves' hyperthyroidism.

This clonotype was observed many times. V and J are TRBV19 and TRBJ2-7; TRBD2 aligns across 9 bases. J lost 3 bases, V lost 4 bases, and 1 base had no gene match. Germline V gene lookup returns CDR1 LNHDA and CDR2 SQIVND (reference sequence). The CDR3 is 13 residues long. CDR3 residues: CASSRLADYEQYF. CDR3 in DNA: TGTGCCAGTAGTAGACTAGCGGACTACGAGCAGTACTTC.

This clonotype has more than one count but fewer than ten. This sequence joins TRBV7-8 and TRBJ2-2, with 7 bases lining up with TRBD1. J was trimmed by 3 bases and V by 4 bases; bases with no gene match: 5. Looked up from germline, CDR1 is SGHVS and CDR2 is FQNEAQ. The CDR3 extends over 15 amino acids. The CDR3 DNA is TGTGCCAGCAGCTCGGGACAGTATTACACCGGGGAGCTGTTTTTT. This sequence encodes CASSSGQYYTGELFF.

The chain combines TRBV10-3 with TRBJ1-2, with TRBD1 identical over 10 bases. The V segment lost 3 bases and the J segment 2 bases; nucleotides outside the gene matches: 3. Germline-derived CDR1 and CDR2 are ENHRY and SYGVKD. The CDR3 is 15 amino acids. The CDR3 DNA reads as TGTGCCATCAGTGAATCGGGACAGGGGAACTATGGCTACACCTTC. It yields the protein CAISESGQGNYGYTF.

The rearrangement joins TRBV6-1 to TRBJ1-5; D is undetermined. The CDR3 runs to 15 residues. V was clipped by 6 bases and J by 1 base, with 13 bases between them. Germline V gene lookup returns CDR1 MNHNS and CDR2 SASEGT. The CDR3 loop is CASRTQRDSNQPQHF. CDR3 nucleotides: TGTGCCAGCAGGACCCAGCGCGACAGCAATCAGCCCCAGCATTTT.

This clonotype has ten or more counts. CDR3 DNA sequence: TGTGCCAGCAGCTTTAGGGACGGGTCTGAGACCCAGTACTTC. This sequence encodes CASSFRDGSETQYF. The genes are TRBV7-6 and TRBJ2-5; the D call may be TRBD1 or TRBD2 (5 bases each). CDR1 and CDR2 (germline): SGHVS, FNYEAQ. The CDR3 has 14 residues. V was cut by 3 bases and J by 5 bases, with 13 bases left in between.

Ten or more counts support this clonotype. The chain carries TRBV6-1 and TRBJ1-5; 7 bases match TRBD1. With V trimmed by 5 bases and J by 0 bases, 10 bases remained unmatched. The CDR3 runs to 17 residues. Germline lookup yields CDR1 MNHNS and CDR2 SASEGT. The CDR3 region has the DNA TGTGCCAGCAGTTTTCCGGGACAGAGTTTTAGCAATCAGCCCCAGCATTTT. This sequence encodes CASSFPGQSFSNQPQHF.

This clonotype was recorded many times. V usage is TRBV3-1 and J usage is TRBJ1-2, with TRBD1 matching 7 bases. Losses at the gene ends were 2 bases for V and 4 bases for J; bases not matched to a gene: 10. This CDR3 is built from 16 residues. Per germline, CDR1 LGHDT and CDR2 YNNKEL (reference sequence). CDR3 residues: CASSQRGTETFYGYTF. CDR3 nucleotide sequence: TGTGCCAGCAGCCAACGAGGGACAGAAACTTTCTATGGCTACACCTTC.

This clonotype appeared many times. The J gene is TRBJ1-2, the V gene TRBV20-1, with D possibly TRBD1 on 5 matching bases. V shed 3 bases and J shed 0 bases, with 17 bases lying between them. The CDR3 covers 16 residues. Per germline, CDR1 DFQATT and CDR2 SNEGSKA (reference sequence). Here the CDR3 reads CSASPSGQASNYGYTF. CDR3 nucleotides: TGCAGTGCTAGCCCCTCGGGGCAGGCCTCTAACTATGGCTACACCTTC.

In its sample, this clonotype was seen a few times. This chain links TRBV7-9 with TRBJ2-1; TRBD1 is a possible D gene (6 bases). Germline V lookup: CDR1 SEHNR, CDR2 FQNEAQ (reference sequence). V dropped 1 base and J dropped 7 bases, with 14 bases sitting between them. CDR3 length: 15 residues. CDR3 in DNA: TGTGCCAGCAGCTTAGGAGGGGGAAGGGCAAATGAGCAGTTCTTC. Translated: CASSLGGGRANEQFF.

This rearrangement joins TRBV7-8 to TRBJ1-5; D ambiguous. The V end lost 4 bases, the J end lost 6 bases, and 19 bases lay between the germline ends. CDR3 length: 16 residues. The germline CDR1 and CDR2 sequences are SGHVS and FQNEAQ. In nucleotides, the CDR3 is TGTGCCAGCAGCTGGTCACGGGGTGAGCTTTTTCAGCCCCAGCATTTT. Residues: CASSWSRGELFQPQHF.

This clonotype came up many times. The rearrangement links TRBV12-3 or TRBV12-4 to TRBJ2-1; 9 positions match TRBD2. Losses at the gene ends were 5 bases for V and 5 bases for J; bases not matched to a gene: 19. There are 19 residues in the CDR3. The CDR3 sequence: CASSPDPSLRLAEHNEQFF. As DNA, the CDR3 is TGTGCCAGCAGTCCCGACCCATCCTTAAGACTAGCGGAACACAATGAGCAGTTCTTC.

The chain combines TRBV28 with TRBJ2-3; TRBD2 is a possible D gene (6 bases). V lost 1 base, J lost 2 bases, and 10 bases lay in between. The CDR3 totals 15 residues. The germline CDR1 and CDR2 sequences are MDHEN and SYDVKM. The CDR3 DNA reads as TGTGCCAGCAGTTTATTAGCGGTAGACACAGATACGCAGTATTTT. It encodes CASSLLAVDTDTQYF.

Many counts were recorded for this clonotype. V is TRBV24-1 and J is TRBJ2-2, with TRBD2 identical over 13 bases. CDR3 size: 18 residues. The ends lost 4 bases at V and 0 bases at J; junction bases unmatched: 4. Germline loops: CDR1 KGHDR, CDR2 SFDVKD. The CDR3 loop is CATSDRTSGGSNTGELFF. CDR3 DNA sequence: TGTGCCACCAGTGACCGGACTAGCGGGGGCTCGAACACCGGGGAGCTGTTTTTT.

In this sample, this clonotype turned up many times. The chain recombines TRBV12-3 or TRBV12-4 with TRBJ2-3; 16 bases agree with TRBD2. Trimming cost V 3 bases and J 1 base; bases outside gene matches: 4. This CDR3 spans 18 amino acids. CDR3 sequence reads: CASSLGLAGGPGTDTQYF. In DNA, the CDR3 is TGTGCCAGCAGTTTGGGACTAGCGGGAGGGCCCGGCACAGATACGCAGTATTTT.

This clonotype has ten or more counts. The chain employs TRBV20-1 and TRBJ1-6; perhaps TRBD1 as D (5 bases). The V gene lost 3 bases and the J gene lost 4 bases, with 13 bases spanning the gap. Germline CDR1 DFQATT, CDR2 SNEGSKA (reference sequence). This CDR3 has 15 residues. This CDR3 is CSASSRADYNSPLHF. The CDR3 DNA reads TGCAGTGCTAGTTCCAGGGCGGATTATAATTCACCCCTCCACTTT.

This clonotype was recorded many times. The CDR3 region has the DNA TGTGCCACCAGTGATTTATTCTCCTACGAGCAGTACTTC. Residues: CATSDLFSYEQYF. This chain links TRBV24-1 with TRBJ2-7; D is uncertain. The CDR3 extends over 13 amino acids. Germline values: CDR1 KGHDR, CDR2 SFDVKD. V was cut by 1 base and J by 0 bases, with 3 bases left in between.

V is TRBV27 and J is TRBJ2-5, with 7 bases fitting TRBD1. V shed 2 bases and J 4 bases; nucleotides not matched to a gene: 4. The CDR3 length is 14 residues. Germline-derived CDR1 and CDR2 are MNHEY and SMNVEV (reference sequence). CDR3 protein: CASSLITGAETQYF. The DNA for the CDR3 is TGTGCCAGCAGTTTAATTACAGGGGCAGAGACCCAGTACTTC.

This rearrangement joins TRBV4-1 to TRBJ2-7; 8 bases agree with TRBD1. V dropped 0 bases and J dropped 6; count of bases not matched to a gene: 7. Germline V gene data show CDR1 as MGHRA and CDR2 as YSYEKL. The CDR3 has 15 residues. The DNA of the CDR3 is TGCGCCAGCAGCCAAGACACAGGGGGAACCCTCGAGCAGTACTTC. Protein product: CASSQDTGGTLEQYF.

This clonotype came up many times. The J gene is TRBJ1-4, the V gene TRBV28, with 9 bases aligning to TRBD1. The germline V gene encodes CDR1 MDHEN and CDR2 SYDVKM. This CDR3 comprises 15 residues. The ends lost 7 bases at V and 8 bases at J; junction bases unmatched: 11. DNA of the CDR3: TGTGCCAGCACCTCAGCCCTGACAGGGGGAGAAAAACTGTTTTTT. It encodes CASTSALTGGEKLFF.

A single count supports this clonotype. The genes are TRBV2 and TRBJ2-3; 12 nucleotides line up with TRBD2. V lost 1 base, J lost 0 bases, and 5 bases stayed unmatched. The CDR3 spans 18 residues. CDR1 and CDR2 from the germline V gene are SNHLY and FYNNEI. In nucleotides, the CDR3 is TGTGCCAGCAGTGAAGTTCGACTAGCGGGAGCGAGCACAGATACGCAGTATTTT. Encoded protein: CASSEVRLAGASTDTQYF.

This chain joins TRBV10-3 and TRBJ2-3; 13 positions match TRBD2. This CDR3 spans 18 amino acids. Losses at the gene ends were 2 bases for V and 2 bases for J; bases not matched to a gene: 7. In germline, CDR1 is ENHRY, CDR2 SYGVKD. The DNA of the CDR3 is TGTGCCATCAGTGAGCTGAGGACTAGCGGGGGCCCCACAGATACGCAGTATTTT. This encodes CAISELRTSGGPTDTQYF.